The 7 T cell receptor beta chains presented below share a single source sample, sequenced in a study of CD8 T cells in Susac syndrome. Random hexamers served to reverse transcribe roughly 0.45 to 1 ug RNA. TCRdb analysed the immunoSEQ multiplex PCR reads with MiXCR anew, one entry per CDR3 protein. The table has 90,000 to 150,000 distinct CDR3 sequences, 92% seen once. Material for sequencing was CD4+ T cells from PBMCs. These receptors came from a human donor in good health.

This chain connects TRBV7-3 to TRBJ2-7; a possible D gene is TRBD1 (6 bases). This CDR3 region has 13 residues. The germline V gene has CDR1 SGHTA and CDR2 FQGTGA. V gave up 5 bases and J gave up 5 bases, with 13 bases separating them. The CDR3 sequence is CASSPFRGDEQYF. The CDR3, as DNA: TGTGCCAGCAGCCCCTTCAGGGGCGACGAGCAGTACTTC.

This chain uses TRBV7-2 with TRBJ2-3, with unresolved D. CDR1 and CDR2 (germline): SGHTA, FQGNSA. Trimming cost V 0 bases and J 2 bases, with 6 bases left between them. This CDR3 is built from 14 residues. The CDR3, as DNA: TGTGCCAGCAGCTTAGCTCGGACCACAGATACGCAGTATTTT. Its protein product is CASSLARTTDTQYF.

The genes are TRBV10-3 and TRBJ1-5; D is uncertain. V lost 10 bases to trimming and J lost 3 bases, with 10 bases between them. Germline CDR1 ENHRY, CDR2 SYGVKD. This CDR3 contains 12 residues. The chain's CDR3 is CATQGPNQPQHF. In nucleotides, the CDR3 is TGTGCCACCCAAGGGCCCAATCAGCCCCAGCATTTT.

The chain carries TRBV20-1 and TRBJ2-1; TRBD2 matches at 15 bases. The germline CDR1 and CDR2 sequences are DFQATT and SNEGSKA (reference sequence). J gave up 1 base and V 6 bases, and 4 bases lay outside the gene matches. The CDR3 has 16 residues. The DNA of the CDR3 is TGCAGTGCCCCTGGGACTAGCGGGAGGTCCTACAATGAGCAGTTCTTC. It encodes CSAPGTSGRSYNEQFF.

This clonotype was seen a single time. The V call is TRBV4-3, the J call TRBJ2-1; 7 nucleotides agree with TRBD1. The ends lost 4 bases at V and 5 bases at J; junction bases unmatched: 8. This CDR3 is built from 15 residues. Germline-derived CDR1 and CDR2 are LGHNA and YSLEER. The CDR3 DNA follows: TGCGCCAGCAGCCCGACAGGGAGTACCCACAATGAGCAGTTCTTC. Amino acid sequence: CASSPTGSTHNEQFF.

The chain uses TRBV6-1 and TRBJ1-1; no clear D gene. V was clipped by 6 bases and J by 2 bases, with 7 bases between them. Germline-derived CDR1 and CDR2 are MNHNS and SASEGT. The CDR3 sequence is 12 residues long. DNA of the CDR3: TGTGCCAGCAGGGACTTAAACACTGAAGCTTTCTTT. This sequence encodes CASRDLNTEAFF.

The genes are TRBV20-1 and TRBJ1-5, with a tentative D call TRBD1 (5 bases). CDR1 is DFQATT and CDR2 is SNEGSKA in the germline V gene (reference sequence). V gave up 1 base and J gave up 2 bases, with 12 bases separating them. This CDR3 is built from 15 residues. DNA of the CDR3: TGCAGTGCTAGAGGGGGGAGGGTGCGCAATCAGCCCCAGCATTTT. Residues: CSARGGRVRNQPQHF.